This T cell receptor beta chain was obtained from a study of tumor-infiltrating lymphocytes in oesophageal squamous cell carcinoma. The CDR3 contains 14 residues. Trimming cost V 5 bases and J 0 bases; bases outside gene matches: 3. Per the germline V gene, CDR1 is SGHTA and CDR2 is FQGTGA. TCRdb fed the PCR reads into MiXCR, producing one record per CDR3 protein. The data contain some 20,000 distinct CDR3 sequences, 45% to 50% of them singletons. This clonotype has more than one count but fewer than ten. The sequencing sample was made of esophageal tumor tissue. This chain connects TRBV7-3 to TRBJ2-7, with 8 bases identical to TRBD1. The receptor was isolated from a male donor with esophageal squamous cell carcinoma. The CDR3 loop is CASSLDRDSYEQYF. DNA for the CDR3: TGTGCCAGCAGCCTGGACAGGGACTCCTACGAGCAGTACTTC.